The present TCR beta chain was sequenced within a study of cytomegalovirus exposure and HLA in healthy donors. General study points: A list of approximately 160 TCR beta chains associated with cytomegalovirus was given. According to a later analysis, donors in an Asian-associated ancestry cluster reportedly had fewer N-insertions than the approximately 670-donor mean. Diagnosis of cytomegalovirus status made by the classifier reportedly showed high specificity and sensitivity.

This CDR3 is built from 16 residues. Germline V gene data show CDR1 as MNHEY and CDR2 as SMNVEV (reference sequence). V gave up 0 bases and J gave up 3 bases; unmatched junction bases: 6. Details on this clone: The antigen remains unidentified.

The PCR made use of 60 Vbeta and 13 Jbeta primers. Profiling relied on immunoSEQ multiplex PCR, and the TCRdb table lists in-frame clones only, not all of them. The sample yields over 150,000 clones, about 80% seen once. This receptor was taken from a man in his forties in good health and CMV-seronegative. V is TRBV27 and J is TRBJ2-3; 7 bases map to TRBD1. The material sequenced was PBMCs. The CDR3 sequence: CASSLSPNRGTDTQYF. The DNA of the CDR3 is TGTGCCAGCAGTTTATCCCCCAACAGGGGAACAGATACGCAGTATTTT.